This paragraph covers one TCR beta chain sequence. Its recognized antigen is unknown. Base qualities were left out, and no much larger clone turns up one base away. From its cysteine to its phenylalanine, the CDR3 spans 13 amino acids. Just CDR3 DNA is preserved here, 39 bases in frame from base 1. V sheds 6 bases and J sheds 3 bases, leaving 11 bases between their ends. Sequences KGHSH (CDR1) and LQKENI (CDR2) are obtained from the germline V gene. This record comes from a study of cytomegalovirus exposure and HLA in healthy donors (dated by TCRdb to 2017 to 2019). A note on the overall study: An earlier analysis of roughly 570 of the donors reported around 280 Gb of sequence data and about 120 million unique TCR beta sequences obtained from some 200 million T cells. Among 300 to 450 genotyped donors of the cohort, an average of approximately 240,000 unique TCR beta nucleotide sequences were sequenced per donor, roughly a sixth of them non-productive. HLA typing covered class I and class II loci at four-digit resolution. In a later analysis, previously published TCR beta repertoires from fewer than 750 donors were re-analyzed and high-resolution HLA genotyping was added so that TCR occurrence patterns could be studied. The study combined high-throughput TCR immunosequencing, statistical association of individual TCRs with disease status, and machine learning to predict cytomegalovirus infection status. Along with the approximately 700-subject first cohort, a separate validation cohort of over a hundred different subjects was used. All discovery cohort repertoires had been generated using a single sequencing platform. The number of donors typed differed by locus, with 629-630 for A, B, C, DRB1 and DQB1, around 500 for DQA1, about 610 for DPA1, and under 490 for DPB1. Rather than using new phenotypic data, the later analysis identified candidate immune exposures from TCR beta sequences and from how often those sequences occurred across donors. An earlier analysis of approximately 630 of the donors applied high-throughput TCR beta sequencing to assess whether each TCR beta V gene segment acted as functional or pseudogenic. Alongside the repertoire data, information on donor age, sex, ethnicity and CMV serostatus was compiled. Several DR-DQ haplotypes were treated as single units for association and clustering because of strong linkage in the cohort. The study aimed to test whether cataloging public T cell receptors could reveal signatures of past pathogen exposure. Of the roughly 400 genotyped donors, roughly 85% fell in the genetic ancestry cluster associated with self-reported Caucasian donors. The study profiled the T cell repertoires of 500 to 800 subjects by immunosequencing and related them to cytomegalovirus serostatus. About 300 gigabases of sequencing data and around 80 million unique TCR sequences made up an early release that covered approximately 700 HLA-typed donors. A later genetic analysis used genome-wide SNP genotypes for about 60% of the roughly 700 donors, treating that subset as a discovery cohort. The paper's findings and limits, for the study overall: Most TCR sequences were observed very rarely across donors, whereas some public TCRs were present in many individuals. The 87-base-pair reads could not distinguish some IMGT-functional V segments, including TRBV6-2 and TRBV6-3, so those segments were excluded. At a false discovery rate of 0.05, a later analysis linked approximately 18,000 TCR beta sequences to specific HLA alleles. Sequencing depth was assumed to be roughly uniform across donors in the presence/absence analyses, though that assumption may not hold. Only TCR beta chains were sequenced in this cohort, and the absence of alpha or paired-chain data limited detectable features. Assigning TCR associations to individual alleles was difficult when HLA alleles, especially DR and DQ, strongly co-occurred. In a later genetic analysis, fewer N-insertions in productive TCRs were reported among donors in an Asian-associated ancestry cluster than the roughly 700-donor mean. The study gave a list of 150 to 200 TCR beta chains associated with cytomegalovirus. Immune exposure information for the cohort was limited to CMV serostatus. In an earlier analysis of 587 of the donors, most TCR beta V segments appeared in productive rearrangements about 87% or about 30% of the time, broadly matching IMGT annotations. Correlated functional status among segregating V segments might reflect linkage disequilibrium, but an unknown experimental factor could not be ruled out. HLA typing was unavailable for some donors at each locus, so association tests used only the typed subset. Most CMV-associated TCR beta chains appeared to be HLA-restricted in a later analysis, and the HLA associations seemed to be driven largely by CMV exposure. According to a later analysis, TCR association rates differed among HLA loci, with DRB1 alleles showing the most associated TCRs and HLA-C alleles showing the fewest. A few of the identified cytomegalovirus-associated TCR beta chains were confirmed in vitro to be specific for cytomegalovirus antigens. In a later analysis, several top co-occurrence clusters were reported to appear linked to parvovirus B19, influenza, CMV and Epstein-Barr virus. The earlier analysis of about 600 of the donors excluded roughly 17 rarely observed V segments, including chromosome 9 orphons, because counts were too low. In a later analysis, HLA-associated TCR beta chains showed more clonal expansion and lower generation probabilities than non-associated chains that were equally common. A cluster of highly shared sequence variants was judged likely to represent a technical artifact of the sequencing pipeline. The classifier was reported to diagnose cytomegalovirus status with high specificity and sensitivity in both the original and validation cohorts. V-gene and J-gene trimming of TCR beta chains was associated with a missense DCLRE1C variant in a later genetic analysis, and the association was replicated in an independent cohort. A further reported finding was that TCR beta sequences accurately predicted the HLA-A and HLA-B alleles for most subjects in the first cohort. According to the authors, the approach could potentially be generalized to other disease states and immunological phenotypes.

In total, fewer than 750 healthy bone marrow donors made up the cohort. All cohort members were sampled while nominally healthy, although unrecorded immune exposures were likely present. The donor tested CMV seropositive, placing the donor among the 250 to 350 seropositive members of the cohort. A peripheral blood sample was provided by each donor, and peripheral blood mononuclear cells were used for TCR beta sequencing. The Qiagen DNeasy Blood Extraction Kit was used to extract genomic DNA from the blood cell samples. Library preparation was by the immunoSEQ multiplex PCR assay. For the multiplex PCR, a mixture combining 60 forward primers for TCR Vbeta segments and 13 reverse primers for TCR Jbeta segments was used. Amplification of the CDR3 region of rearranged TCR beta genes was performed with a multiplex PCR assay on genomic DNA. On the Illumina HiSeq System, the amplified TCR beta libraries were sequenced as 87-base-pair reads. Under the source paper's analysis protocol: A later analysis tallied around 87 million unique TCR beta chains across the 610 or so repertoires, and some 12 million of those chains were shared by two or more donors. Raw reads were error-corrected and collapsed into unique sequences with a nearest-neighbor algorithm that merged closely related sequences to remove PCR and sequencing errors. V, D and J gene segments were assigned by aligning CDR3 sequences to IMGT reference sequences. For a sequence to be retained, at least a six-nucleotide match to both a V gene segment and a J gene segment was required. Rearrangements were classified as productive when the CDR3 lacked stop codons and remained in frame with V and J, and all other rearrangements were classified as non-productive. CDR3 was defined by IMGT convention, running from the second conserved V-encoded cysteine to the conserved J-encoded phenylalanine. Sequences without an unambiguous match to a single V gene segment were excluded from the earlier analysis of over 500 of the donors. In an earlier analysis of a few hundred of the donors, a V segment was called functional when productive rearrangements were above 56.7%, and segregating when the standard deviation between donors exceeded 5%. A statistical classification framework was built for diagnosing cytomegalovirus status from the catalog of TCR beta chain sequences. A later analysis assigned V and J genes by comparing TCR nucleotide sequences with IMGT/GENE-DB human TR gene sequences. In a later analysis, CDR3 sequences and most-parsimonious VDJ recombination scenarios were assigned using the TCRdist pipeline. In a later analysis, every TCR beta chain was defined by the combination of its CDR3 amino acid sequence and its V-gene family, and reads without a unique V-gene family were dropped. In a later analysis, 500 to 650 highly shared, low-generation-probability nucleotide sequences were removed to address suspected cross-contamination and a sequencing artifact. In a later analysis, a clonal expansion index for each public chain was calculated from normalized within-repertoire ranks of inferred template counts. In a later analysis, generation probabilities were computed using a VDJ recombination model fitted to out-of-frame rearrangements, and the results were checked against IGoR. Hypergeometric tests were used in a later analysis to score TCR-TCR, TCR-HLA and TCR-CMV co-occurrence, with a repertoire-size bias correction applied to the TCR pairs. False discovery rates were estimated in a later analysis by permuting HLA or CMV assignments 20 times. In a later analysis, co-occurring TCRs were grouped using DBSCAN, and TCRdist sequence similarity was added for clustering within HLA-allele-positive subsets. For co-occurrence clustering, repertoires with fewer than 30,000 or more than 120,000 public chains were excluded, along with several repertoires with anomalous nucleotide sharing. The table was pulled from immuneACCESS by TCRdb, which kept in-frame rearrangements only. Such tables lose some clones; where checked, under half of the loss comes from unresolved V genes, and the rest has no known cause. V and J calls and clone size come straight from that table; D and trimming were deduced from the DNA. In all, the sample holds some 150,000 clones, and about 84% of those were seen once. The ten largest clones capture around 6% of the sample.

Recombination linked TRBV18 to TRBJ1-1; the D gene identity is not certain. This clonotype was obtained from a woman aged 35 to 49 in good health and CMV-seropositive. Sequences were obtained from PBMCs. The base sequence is TGTGCCAGCTCCACCCAGAAATACACTGAAGCTTTCTTT. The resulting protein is CASSTQKYTEAFF.